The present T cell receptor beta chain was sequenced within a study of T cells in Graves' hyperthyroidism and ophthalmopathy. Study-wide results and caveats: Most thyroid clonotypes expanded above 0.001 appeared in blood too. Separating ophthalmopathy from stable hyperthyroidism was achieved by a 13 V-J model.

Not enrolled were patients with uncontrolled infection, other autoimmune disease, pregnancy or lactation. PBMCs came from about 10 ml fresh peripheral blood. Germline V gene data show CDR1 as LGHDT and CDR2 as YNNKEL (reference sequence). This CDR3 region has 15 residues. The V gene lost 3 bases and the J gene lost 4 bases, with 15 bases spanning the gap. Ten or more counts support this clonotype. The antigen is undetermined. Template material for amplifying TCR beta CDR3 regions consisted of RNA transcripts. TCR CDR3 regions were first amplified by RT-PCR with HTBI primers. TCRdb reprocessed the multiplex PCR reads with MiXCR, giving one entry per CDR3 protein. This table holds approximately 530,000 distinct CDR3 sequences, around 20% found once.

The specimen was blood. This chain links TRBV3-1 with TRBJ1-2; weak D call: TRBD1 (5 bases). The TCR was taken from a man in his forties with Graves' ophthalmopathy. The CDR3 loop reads CASSHPEGFFYGYTF. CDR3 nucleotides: TGTGCCAGCAGCCACCCCGAGGGGTTTTTCTATGGCTACACCTTC. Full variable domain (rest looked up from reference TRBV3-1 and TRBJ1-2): DTAVSQTPKYLVTQMGNDKSIKCEQNLGHDTMYWYKQDSKKFLKIMFSYNNKELIINETVPNRFSPKSPDKAHLNLHINSLELGDSAVYFCASSHPEGFFYGYTFGSGTRLTVV.